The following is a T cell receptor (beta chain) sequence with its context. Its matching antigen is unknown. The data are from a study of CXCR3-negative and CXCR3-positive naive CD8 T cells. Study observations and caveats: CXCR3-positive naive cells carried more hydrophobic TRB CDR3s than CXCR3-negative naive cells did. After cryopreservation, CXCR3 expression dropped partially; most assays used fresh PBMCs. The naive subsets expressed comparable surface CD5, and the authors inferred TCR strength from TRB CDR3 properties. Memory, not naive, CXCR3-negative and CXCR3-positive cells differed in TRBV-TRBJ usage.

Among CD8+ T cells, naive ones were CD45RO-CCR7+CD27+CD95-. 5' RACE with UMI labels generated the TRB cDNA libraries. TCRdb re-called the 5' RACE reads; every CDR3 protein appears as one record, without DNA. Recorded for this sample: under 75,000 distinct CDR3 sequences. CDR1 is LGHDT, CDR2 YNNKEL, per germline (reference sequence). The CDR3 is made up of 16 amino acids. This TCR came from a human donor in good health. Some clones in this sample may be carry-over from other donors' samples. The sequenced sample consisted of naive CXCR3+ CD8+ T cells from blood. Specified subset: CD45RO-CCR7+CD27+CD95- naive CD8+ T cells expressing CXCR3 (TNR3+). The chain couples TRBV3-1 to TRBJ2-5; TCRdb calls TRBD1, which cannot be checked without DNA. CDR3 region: CASTSKDDRGRETQYF.